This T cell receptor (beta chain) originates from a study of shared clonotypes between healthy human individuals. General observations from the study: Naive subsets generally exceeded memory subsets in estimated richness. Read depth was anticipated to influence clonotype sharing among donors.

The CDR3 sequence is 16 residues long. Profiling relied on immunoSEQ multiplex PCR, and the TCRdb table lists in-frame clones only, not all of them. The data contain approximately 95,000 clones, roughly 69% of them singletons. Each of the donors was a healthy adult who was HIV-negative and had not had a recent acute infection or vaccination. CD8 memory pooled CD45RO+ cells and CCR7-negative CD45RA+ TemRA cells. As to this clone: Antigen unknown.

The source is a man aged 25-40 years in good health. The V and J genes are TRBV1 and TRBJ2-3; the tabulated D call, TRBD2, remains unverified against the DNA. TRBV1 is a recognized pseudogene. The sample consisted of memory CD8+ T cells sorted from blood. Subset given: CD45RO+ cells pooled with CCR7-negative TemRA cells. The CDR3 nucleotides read TGCACCAGCAGCCAAGGACTAGCGGGAGACACAGATACGCAGTATTTT. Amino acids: CTSSQGLAGDTDTQYF.